This T cell receptor beta chain was recovered during a study of cytomegalovirus exposure and HLA in healthy donors. This clone appeared a few times. 60 Vbeta and 13 Jbeta primers were used in PCR. The protocol was immunoSEQ multiplex PCR, while the TCRdb copy is restricted to in-frame clones and leaves out a portion. Altogether some 120,000 clones are present, around 75% being singletons, with the ten largest covering 2.5% to 3.5%. Healthy bone marrow donors made up the donor group. Germline V gene lookup returns CDR1 SGHDN and CDR2 FVKESK. The CDR3 runs to 16 residues. J was trimmed by 2 bases and V by 2 bases; bases with no gene match: 4.

This rearrangement joins TRBV14 to TRBJ2-1, with 9 bases identical to TRBD1. The receptor was derived from a woman aged 45-60 years in good health and CMV-seronegative. The sample comprised PBMCs. CDR3 bases: TGTGCCAGCAGCCAATACACAGGGGGCCCCTACAATGAGCAGTTCTTC. It yields the protein CASSQYTGGPYNEQFF.